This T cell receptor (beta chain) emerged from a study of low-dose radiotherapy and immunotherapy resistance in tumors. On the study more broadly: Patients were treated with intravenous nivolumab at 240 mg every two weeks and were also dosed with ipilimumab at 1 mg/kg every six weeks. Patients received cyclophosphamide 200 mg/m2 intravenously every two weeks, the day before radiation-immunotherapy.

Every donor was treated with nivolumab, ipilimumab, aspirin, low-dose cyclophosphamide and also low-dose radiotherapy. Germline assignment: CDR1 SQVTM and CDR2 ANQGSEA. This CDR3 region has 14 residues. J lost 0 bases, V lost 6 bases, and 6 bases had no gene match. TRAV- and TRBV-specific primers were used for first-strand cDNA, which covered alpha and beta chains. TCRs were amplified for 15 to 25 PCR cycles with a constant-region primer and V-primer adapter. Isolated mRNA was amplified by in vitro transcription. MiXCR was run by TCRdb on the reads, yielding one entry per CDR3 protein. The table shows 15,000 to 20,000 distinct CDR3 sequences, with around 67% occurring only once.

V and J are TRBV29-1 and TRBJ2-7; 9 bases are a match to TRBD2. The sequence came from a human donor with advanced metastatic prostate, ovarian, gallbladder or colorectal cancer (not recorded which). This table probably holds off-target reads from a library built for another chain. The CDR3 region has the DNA TGCAGCGTGACCCTAGCGGGAAGCTCCTACGAGCAGTACTTC. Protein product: CSVTLAGSSYEQYF.